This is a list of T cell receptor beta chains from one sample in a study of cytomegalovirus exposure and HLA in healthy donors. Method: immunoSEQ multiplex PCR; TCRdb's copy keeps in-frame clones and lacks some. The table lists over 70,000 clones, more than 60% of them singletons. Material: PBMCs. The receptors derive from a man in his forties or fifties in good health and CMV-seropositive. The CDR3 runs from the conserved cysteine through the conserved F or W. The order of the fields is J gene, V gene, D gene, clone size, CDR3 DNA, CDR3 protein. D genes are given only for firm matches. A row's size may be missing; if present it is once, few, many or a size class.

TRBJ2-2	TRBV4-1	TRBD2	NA	TGCGCCAGCAGCCAGGGACTAGCGGGGGTGGCCGGGGAGCTGTTTTTT	CASSQGLAGVAGELFF
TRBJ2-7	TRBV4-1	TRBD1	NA	TGCGCCAGCAGCCAAGAAGGACAGGCCTACGAGCGGTACTTC	CASSQEGQAYERYF
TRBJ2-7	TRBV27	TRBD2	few	TGTGCCAGCAGTCGGTCTCTTGCGGGAGGGCCAATGTACGAGCAGTACTTC	CASSRSLAGGPMYEQYF
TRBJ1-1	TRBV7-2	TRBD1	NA	TGTGCCAGCAGCTTAGGCCCAGGGGGAAACACTGAAGCTTTCTTT	CASSLGPGGNTEAFF
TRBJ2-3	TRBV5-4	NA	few	TGTGCCAGCAGCCGACTAGTGTTTCCCGACGTGGGAGCAGATACGCAGTATTTT	CASSRLVFPDVGADTQYF
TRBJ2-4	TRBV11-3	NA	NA	TGTGCCAGCAGCTCCACCGACGAGGTAGCCAAAAACATTCAGTACTTC	CASSSTDEVAKNIQYF
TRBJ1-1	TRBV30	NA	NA	TGTGCCTGGAGTGCTCACACAGTGAACACTGAAGCTTTCTTT	CAWSAHTVNTEAFF
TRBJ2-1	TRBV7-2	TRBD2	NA	TGTGCCAGCAGAACTAGCGGGAGTCTCAATGAGCAGTTCTTC	CASRTSGSLNEQFF
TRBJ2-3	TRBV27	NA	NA	TGTGCCAGCAGTTTAGTGGCAGGGGTGGGCACAGATACGCAGTATTTT	CASSLVAGVGTDTQYF
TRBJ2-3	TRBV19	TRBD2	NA	TGTGCCAGTAGTCCGCTAGCGGATAGCACAGATACGCAGTATTTT	CASSPLADSTDTQYF
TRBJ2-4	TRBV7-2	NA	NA	TGTGCCAGCAGCTCTCTAGGCTCGGGGGAAGCCAAAAACATTCAGTACTTC	CASSSLGSGEAKNIQYF
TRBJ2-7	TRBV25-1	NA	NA	TGTGCCAGCAGAGGAGATCCAACCTACGAGCAGTACTTC	CASRGDPTYEQYF
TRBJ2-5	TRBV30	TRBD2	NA	TGTGCCTGGAGGAAGAGCGGGAACCAAGAGGCCCAGTACTTC	CAWRKSGNQEAQYF
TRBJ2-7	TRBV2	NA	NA	TGTGCCAGTGCGACAGAAGGCTACGAGCAGTACTTC	CASATEGYEQYF
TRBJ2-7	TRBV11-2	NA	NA	TGTGCCAGCAGCCTGGGGGGAACCCCCTACGAGCAGTACTTC	CASSLGGTPYEQYF
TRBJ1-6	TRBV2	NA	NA	TGTGCCAGCCATAGGGGCTCGGTCCCCCTCCACTTT	CASHRGSVPLHF
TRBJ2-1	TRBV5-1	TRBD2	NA	TGCGCCAGCAGCGAGGGGACTAGCGTCTACAATGAGCAGTTCTTC	CASSEGTSVYNEQFF
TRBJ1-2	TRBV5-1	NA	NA	TGCGCCAGCAGCTTGGGGCCGAGGCAGGGAACGGGGGTCTATGGCTACACCTTC	CASSLGPRQGTGVYGYTF
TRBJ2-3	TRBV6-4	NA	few	TGTGCCAGCAGTACGCAGGGGGAGGCAGATACGCAGTATTTT	CASSTQGEADTQYF
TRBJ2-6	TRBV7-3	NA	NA	TGTGCCAGCAGCCATGGGGAAGCTGGGGCCAACGGCCTGACTTTC	CASSHGEAGANGLTF
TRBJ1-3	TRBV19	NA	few	TGTGCCAGTAGTCGAGGTCTCCCCCAAGGAAACACCATATATTTT	CASSRGLPQGNTIYF
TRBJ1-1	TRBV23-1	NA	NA	TGCGCCAGCCGGGGATTGGGGATGAACACTGAAGCTTTCTTT	CASRGLGMNTEAFF
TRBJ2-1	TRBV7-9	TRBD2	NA	TGTTCCAGCAGCTTAGGGGCTAGCGGGATGGCTGAGCAGTTCTTC	CSSSLGASGMAEQFF
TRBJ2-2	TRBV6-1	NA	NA	TGTGCCAGCCCCGGGATGAACACCGGGGAGCTGTTTTTT	CASPGMNTGELFF
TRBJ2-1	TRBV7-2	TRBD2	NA	TGTGCCAGCAGCCAACTAGCGGGAGGCTATGAGCAGTTCTTC	CASSQLAGGYEQFF
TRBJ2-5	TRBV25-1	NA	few	TGTGCCAGCAGTGTTGTGACAGCAGAGACCCAGTACTTC	CASSVVTAETQYF
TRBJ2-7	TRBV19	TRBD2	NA	TGTGCCAGTAGTATTGGCGGGAGCTCCTACGAGCAGTACTTC	CASSIGGSSYEQYF
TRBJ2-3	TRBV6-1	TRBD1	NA	TGTGCCAGCAGTGAAGCCAGGACAGGGTTGGCAGATACGCAGTATTTT	CASSEARTGLADTQYF
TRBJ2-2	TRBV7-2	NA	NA	TGTGCCACCACACCCCGCCCCTCGGGAGCTACCGGGGAGCTGTTTTTT	CATTPRPSGATGELFF
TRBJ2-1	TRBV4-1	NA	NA	TGCGCCAGCAGCGGGCGGCTAGCGCTTAGTGAGCAGTTCTTC	CASSGRLALSEQFF
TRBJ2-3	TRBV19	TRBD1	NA	TGTGCCAGTAGCAACATGGGACAGGACACAGATACGCAGTATTTT	CASSNMGQDTDTQYF
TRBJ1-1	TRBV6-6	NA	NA	TGTGCCAGCAGCCCGGGGGAGAACACTGAAGCTTTCTTT	CASSPGENTEAFF
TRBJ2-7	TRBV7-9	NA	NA	TGTTCCAGCAGCGAAATCTCGGGACTCACTGGCGGAGAGCAGTACTTC	CSSSEISGLTGGEQYF
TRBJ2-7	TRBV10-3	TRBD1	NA	TGTGCCATCAGGCAGGGGGAACCCTACGAGCAGTACTTC	CAIRQGEPYEQYF
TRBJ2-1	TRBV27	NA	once	TGTGCCAGCAGCCCACCGGGAGTCAGCCCCTACAATGAGCAGTTCTTC	CASSPPGVSPYNEQFF
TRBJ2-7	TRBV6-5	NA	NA	TGTGCCAGCAGTTACTCGATAACAGGGACCTACGAGCAGTACTTC	CASSYSITGTYEQYF
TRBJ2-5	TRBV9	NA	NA	TGTGCCAGCAGCGTAGAGGGGGTCGGGGAGACCCAGTACTTC	CASSVEGVGETQYF
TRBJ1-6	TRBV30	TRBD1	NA	TGTGTCCTCTCCCTGGGACAGGGAAATTCACCCCTCCACTTT	CVLSLGQGNSPLHF
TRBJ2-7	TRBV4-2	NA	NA	TGTGCCAGCAGCCAAGAAAGGTCAGGGGGACTCTACGAGCAGTACTTC	CASSQERSGGLYEQYF
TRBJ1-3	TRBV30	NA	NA	TGTGCTTCTAGCCGGGGGTCCGGAAACACCATATATTTT	CASSRGSGNTIYF
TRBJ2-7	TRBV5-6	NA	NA	TGTGCCAGCAGCGGAGGTTCCACCTACGACGGGCAGTACTTC	CASSGGSTYDGQYF
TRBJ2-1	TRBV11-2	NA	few	TGTGCCAGCAGCTTAGGCCGTAGCTCCTACAATGAGCAGTTCTTC	CASSLGRSSYNEQFF
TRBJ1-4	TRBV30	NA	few	TGTGCCTGGAGTCGGCAGAGGAATGAAAAACTGTTTTTT	CAWSRQRNEKLFF
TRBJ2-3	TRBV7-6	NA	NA	TGTGCCAGCAGCTTCACTAGGAATCGCGCAGATACGCAGTATTTT	CASSFTRNRADTQYF
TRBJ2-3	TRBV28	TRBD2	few	TGTGCCAGCAGGTTTAGCGGGAGTTCTTACACAGATACGCAGTATTTT	CASRFSGSSYTDTQYF
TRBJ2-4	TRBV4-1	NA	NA	TGCGCCAGCAGCCCCACCCCGGTAGCGCGAAACAGTCAGTACTTC	CASSPTPVARNSQYF
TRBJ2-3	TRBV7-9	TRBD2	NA	TGTTCCAGCAGCTTAAGCGAACGGGGGGGTAGCACAGATACGCAGTATTTT	CSSSLSERGGSTDTQYF
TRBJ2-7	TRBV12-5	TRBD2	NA	TGTGCTAGTGGTTCGGGCAGCGGGGCCTACGAGCAGTACTTC	CASGSGSGAYEQYF
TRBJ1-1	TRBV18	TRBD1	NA	TGTGCCAGCTCACCGGACAGGTTGAACACTGAAGCTTTCTTT	CASSPDRLNTEAFF
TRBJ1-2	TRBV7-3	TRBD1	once	TGTGCCAGCAGCTCTGGGACAGTCTATGGCTACACCTTC	CASSSGTVYGYTF
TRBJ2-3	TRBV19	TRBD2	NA	TGTGCCAGTAGTATCACGGGAGGGCCAGGGGATACGCAGTATTTT	CASSITGGPGDTQYF
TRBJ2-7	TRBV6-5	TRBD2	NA	TGTGCCAGCAGCCTCCTAGCGGGGGGCCACGAGCAGTACTTC	CASSLLAGGHEQYF
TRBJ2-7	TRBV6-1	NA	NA	TGTGCCACCACAACCCGAGCTCCGGCGGCTTTGTACTTC	CATTTRAPAALYF
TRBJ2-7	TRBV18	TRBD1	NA	TGTGCCAGCTCGACCCTCCCGGGACAGTCCTACTACGAGCAGTACTTC	CASSTLPGQSYYEQYF
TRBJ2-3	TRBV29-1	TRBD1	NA	TGCAGCGTCGTTTTGACAGGGGGCTTGAGTACGCAGTATTTT	CSVVLTGGLSTQYF
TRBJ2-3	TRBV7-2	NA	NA	TGTGCCAGCAGCTTAGTCAAGTCAGGGGCCCCCGGCGGTACGCAGTATTTT	CASSLVKSGAPGGTQYF
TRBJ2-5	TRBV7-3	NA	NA	TGTGCCAGCAGCTTGAATAGCGCCCCAGAGACCCAGTACTTC	CASSLNSAPETQYF
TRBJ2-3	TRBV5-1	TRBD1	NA	TGCGCCAGCAGCTTACAGGGGGCGCGGACAGATACGCAGTATTTT	CASSLQGARTDTQYF
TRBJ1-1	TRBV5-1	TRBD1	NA	TGCGCCAGCAGCTTTGGTTTGACAGGGATTGAAGCTTTCTTT	CASSFGLTGIEAFF